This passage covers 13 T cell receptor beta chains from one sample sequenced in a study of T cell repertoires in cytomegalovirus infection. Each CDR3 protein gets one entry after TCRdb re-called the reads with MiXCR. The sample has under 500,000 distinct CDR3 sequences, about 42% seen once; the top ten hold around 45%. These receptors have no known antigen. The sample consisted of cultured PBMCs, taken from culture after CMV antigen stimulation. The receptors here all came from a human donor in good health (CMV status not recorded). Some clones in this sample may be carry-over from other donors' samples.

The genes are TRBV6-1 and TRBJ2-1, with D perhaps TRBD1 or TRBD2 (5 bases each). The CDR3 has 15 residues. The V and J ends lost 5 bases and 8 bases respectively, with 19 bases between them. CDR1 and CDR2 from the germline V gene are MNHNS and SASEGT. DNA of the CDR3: TGTGCCAGCAGTTCCACCGGGACGGGTTTTTATGAGCAGTTCTTC. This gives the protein CASSSTGTGFYEQFF.

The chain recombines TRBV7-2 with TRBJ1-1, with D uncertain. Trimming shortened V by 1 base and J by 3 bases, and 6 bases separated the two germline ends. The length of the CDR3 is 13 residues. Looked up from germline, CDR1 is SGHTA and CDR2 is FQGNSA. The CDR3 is CASSLEAHTEAFF. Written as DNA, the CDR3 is TGTGCCAGCAGCTTAGAGGCTCACACTGAAGCTTTCTTT.

The DNA for the CDR3 is TGTGCCAGCAGCTTAGTTCCTAGCGAGAACACCGGGGAGCTGTTTTTT. It codes for CASSLVPSENTGELFF. J is TRBJ2-2 and V is TRBV7-9; D possibly corresponds to TRBD2 (6 bases). Germline V gives CDR1 SEHNR, CDR2 FQNEAQ (reference sequence). V was shortened by 1 base and J by 1 base, with 10 bases between the two germline ends. This CDR3 has 16 residues. The whole variable domain, remainder taken from reference TRBV7-9 and TRBJ2-2, is DTGVSQNPRHKITKRGQNVTFRCDPISEHNRLYWYRQTLGQGPEFLTYFQNEAQLEKSRLLSDRFSAERPKGSFSTLEIQRTEQGDSAMYLCASSLVPSENTGELFFGEGSRLTVL.

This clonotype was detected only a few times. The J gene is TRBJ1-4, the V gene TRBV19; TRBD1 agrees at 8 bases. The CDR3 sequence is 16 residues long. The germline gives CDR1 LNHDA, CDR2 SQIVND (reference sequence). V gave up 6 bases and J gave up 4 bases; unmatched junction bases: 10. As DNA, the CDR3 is TGTGCCAGTAGCGGGGAACGGGACAGGATTAATGAAAAACTGTTTTTT. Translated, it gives CASSGERDRINEKLFF.

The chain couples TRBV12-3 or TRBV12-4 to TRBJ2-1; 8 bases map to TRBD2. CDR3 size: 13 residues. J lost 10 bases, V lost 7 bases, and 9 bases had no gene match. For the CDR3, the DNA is TGTGCCAGCACCGAGCGGGAGCATAAAGAGCAGTTCTTC. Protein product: CASTEREHKEQFF.

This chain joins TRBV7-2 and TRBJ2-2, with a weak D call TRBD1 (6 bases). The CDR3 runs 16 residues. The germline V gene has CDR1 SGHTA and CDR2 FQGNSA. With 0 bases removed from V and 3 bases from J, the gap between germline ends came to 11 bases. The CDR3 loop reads CASSLAFGGDTGELFF. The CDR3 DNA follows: TGTGCCAGCAGCTTAGCATTTGGGGGCGACACCGGGGAGCTGTTTTTT.

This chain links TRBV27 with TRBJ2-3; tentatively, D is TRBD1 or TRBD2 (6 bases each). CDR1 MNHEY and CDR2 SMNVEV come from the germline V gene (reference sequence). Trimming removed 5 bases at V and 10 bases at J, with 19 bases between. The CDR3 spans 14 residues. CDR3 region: CASSPLGGRTSQYF. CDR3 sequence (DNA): TGTGCCAGCAGTCCGCTAGGGGGGCGTACTTCGCAGTATTTT.

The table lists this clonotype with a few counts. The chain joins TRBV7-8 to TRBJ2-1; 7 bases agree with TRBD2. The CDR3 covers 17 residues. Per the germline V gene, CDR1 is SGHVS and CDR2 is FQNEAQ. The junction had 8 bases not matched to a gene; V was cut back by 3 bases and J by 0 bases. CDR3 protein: CASSFRLASDSYNEQFF. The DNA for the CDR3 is TGTGCCAGCAGCTTTCGACTAGCTTCAGACTCCTACAATGAGCAGTTCTTC.

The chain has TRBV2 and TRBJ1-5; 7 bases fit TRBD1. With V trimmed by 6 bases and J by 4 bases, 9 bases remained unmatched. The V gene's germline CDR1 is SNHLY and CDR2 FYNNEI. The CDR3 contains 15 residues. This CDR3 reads CASRGITGANQPQHF. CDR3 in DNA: TGTGCCAGCAGGGGGATTACAGGGGCGAATCAGCCCCAGCATTTT.

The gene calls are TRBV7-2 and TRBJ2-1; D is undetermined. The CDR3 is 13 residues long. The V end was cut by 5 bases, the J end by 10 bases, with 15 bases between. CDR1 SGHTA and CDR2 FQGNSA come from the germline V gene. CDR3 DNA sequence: TGTGCCAGCAGCCCAACTTCTTGGAGCGAGCAGTTCTTC. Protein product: CASSPTSWSEQFF. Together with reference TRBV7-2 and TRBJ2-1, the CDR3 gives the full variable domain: GAGVSQSPSNKVTEKGKDVELRCDPISGHTALYWYRQSLGQGLEFLIYFQGNSAPDKSGLPSDRFSAERTGGSVSTLTIQRTQQEDSAVYLCASSPTSWSEQFFGPGTRLTVL.

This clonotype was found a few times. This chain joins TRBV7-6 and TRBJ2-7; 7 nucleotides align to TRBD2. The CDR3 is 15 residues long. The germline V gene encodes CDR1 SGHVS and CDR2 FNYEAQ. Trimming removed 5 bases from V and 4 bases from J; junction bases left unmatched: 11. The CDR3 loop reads CASSPVAGVGYEQYF. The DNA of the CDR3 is TGTGCCAGCAGCCCAGTGGCGGGAGTAGGGTACGAGCAGTACTTC. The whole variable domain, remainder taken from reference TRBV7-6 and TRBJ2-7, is GAGVSQSPRYKVTKRGQDVALRCDPISGHVSLYWYRQALGQGPEFLTYFNYEAQQDKSGLPNDRFSAERPEGSISTLTIQRTEQRDSAMYRCASSPVAGVGYEQYFGPGTRLTVT.

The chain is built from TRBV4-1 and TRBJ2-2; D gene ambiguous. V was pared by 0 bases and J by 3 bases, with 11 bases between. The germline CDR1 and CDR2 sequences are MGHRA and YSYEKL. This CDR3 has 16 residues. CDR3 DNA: TGCGCCAGCAGCCAAGACTCCAGGACCGACACCGGGGAGCTGTTTTTT. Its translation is CASSQDSRTDTGELFF.

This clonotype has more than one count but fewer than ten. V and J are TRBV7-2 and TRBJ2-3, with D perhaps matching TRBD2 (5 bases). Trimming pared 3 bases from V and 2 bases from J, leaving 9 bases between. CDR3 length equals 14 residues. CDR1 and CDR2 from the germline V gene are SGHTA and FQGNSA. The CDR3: CASSFQADTDTQYF. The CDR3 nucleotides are TGTGCCAGCAGCTTTCAAGCGGACACAGATACGCAGTATTTT.